This T cell receptor (beta chain) was captured by sequencing in a study of Ad26.COV2.S vaccination and SARS-CoV-2 variants. Sequenced by immunoSEQ multiplex PCR; TCRdb stores in-frame clones only, minus some. There are roughly 460,000 clones in the sample; 80% to 90% occur only once, and more than 1.5% lies in the top ten. Treatment given: over 15 received Ad26.COV2.S at low or high dose, single or two shots; roughly five received placebo; per-sample allocation not given. Sampling took place 63 days after the first vaccine or placebo injection. The individual, an adult aged 18-55 years, was a donor in Boston. What was given as vaccine was an Ad26 vector encoding Wuhan-strain SARS-CoV-2 spike. About this clone: As yet, its antigen is unknown.

Study-level points and caveats: Recipients of either vaccine or placebo displayed similar breadth of non-spike TCRs. People who got the vaccine had more spike-specific TCR breadth than people who got placebo.

The TCR originated in a person between 18 and 65 years old who received the Ad26.COV2.S COVID-19 vaccine or a placebo. The source was peripheral blood, collected in a trial of Ad26.COV2.S vaccine versus placebo.

CDR3 nucleotide sequence: TGTGCCAGCAGTTACCGGGACTCTACCTTCTCTAGCAATCAGCCCCAGCATTTT. Translation gives CASSYRDSTFSSNQPQHF. V gene TRBV6-2 or TRBV6-3 combines with J gene TRBJ1-5; possibly TRBD1 for D (5 bases). The germline V and J ends were trimmed by 2 bases and 0 bases, with 17 bases remaining between them. The CDR3 runs to 18 residues. CDR1 MNHEY and CDR2 SVGEGT come from the germline V gene.